This TCR beta chain derives from a study of long-term antiretroviral therapy in people with HIV. The wider study: Initial samples were collected about a decade before the 2015 immediate-ART recommendation.

Samples were assayed with immunoSEQ v3.0 at survey level. Method: immunoSEQ multiplex PCR; TCRdb's copy keeps in-frame clones and lacks some. There are under 50,000 clones in the sample; about 94% occur only once, and roughly 2.2% lies in the top ten. The CDR3 is made up of 15 amino acids. After removal of 3 bases from V and 5 bases from J, the junction contained 7 bases not matched to a gene. Germline CDR1 is SGHVS and CDR2 is FQNEAQ. Per individual, the PBMC samples numbered at least one pre-ART and at least two post-ART. This chain connects TRBV7-8 to TRBJ1-1; 9 bases are shared with TRBD1. This specimen was unsorted PBMCs, taken approximately 9.1 years after starting antiretroviral therapy. The receptor comes from a man aged 25 to 40 with HIV. CDR3 sequence reads: CASSFGDRDWTEAFF. CDR3 DNA: TGTGCCAGCAGCTTTGGGGACAGGGATTGGACTGAAGCTTTCTTT.